This T cell receptor (beta chain) is from a study of patients and donors after allogeneic stem cell transplantation. TCRdb redid the calling of the RT-PCR reads with MiXCR, one entry per CDR3 protein. The data contain approximately 220,000 distinct CDR3 sequences, over 30% of them singletons. In this sample, this clonotype turned up a few times. The CDR3 has 13 residues. Trimming shortened V by 2 bases and J by 3 bases, and 7 bases separated the two germline ends. The sequenced sample was blood, either unsorted or a sorted T cell fraction (not recorded which). This receptor was taken from a human donor who was either an allogeneic HSCT recipient or a stem cell or donor lymphocyte infusion donor (not recorded which). It is not recorded whose cells these are; they may come from a transplant donor. V gene TRBV12-3 or TRBV12-4 combines with J gene TRBJ1-1; tentative D call: TRBD1 (6 bases). The CDR3 here is CASSLRGYTEAFF. Written as DNA, the CDR3 is TGTGCCAGCAGTTTAAGGGGGTACACTGAAGCTTTCTTT.